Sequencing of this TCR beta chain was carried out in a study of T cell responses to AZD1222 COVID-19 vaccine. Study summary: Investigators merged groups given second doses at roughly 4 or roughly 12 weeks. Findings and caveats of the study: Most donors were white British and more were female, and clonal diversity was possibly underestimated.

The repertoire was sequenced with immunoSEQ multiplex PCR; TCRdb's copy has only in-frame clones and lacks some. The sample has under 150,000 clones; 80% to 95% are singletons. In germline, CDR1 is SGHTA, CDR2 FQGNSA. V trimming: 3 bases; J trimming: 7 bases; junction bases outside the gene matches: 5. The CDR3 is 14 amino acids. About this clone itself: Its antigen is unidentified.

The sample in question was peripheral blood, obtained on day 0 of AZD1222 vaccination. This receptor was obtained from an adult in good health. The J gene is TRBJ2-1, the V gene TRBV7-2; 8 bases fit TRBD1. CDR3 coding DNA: TGTGCCAGCAGCTTTCGACAGGGGCGGAATGAGCAGTTCTTC. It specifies CASSFRQGRNEQFF.